These T cell receptor beta chains were read from a single sample in a study of post-analysis software for immune sequencing data. TCRdb reprocessed the PCR reads with MiXCR, giving one entry per CDR3 protein. Among fewer than 700,000 distinct CDR3 sequences listed, about 40% were seen once. What was sequenced was blood. These receptors were obtained from a girl aged 5-17 years with multiple sclerosis. The CDR3 runs from the conserved cysteine through the conserved F or W. The D gene is left open where the match is weak. Clone size, where shown, is once, few, many, or a class for clones that have expanded.

J gene | D gene | V gene | clone size | CDR3 DNA | CDR3 protein
TRBJ2-1 | TRBD2 | TRBV12-3/TRBV12-4 | many | TGTGCCAGCAGCTTAGCGGGGGGGTACAATGAGCAGTTCTTC | CASSLAGGYNEQFF
TRBJ2-3 | . | TRBV20-1 | . | TGCAGTGCAGGACCCGGCACAGGTACGCAGTATTTT | CSAGPGTGTQYF
TRBJ1-2 | . | TRBV7-6 | . | TGTGCCAGCAGCTTAGGAAATAGAAACTATGGCTACACCTTC | CASSLGNRNYGYTF
TRBJ2-7 | TRBD1 | TRBV5-1 | few | TGCGCCAGCAGCAGGGGACAGGGGGTTTCCTACAATGAGCAGTACTTC | CASSRGQGVSYNEQYF
TRBJ1-2 | TRBD1 | TRBV10-3 | . | TGTGCCATCAGACAGAACGACAGGGGCTATGGCTACACCTTC | CAIRQNDRGYGYTF
TRBJ2-1 | . | TRBV7-2 | . | TGTGCCAGCAGCTTAGGGGAGTTCGAGCAGTTCTTC | CASSLGEFEQFF
TRBJ1-2 | . | TRBV4-1 | . | TGCGCCAGCAGCTCCCTCGCTGATGGCTACACCTTC | CASSSLADGYTF
TRBJ2-1 | . | TRBV5-1 | few | TGCGCCAGCAGCTTGGGGTGGACTGGATACAATGAGCAGTTCTTC | CASSLGWTGYNEQFF
TRBJ2-5 | . | TRBV28 | . | TGTGCCAGTAGTTTCGCGGGGTTGGAGACCCAGTACTTC | CASSFAGLETQYF
TRBJ2-7 | TRBD1 | TRBV9 | . | TGTGCCAGCAGCGCCTCCCTCGGACAGGGAAGGGGCGAGCAGTACTTC | CASSASLGQGRGEQYF
TRBJ2-3 | TRBD1 | TRBV20-1 | . | TGCAGTGCTTTACAGGGGGCGACAGATACGCAGTATTTT | CSALQGATDTQYF
TRBJ2-7 | TRBD1 | TRBV5-1 | few | TGCGCCAGCAGCTTTTGGACAGGAGACTACGAGCAGTACTTC | CASSFWTGDYEQYF
TRBJ2-7 | . | TRBV11-3 | . | TGTGCCAGCAGCTTAGTCCCAGGGACATGGCTCTACGAGCAGTACTTC | CASSLVPGTWLYEQYF
TRBJ2-3 | TRBD2 | TRBV20-1 | . | TGCAGTGCTGGCCCGGGGGGGCGGGACCCAGATACGCAGTATTTT | CSAGPGGRDPDTQYF
TRBJ1-2 | . | TRBV5-1 | few | TGCGCCAGCAGCTTTGGCGGGCCTGAAACGGGCTATGGCTACACCTTC | CASSFGGPETGYGYTF
TRBJ2-1 | TRBD2 | TRBV12-3/TRBV12-4 | few | TGTGCCAGCAGTTTGAGTTGGGGAGGGGAGCAGTTCTTC | CASSLSWGGEQFF
TRBJ2-1 | . | TRBV5-1 | . | TGCGCCAGCAGGTATTCAGGGGCCTACAATGAGCAGTTCTTC | CASRYSGAYNEQFF
TRBJ2-1 | . | TRBV20-1 | few | TGCAGTGCTAGTCCCAATCGGTTTTACAATGAGCAGTTCTTC | CSASPNRFYNEQFF
TRBJ1-2 | TRBD1 | TRBV6-6 | . | TGTGCCAGCAAGGGACCCCCAAGGGACAGGAACTATGGCTACACCTTC | CASKGPPRDRNYGYTF
TRBJ2-1 | . | TRBV2 | . | TGTGCCAGCGACCGGGACGCAAAAGATGAGCAGTTCTTC | CASDRDAKDEQFF
TRBJ1-2 | . | TRBV27 | . | TGTGCCAGCAGTCCCTACCGAGCTAACTATGGCTACACCTTC | CASSPYRANYGYTF
TRBJ2-3 | TRBD2 | TRBV10-3 | few | TGTGCCATCAGCCAAGGGACTAGCGGGAGATTCACAGATACGCAGTATTTT | CAISQGTSGRFTDTQYF
TRBJ2-7 | TRBD1 | TRBV20-1 | few | TGCAGTGCAAGAAGGGGGCAGGACGAGCAGTACTTC | CSARRGQDEQYF
TRBJ1-5 | . | TRBV12-3/TRBV12-4 | . | TGTGCCAGCAGTTTATTCGGCAATCAGCCCCAGCATTTT | CASSLFGNQPQHF
TRBJ2-7 | TRBD1 | TRBV5-1 | . | TGCGCCAGCAGGGAAGGACAGGGACACTACGAGCAGTACTTC | CASREGQGHYEQYF
TRBJ2-3 | . | TRBV12-3/TRBV12-4 | . | TGTGCCAGCAGCCGTTATGAAGATACGCAGTATTTT | CASSRYEDTQYF
TRBJ2-1 | TRBD1 | TRBV6-1 | . | TGTGCCAGTTTCGGACAGGGGTTCCATGAGCAGTTCTTC | CASFGQGFHEQFF
TRBJ2-7 | TRBD2 | TRBV20-1 | . | TGCAGTGCTGCCGGCGGACTAGCGGGTTACTCCTACGAGCAGTACTTC | CSAAGGLAGYSYEQYF
TRBJ2-7 | TRBD1 | TRBV5-5 | . | TGTGCCAGCAGCTTGGAGGACAGGGGGTCCTACGAGCAGTACTTC | CASSLEDRGSYEQYF
TRBJ1-2 | TRBD1 | TRBV27 | . | TGTGCCAGCAGTTCCCGACAGGGGGCTACGCGTAACTATGGCTACACCTTC | CASSSRQGATRNYGYTF
TRBJ1-2 | . | TRBV10-3 | few | TGTGCCATCAGTGAGTTTGGATACGGCAATGGCTACACCTTC | CAISEFGYGNGYTF
TRBJ2-1 | TRBD2 | TRBV4-1 | . | TGCGCCAGCAGCCAAGGATCGCGGGGGGGCCAGTACAATGAGCAGTTCTTC | CASSQGSRGGQYNEQFF
TRBJ1-2 | . | TRBV15 | . | TGTGCCACCAGCAGAGATCAAAACAGGGCCTATGGCTACACCTTT | CATSRDQNRAYGYTF
TRBJ2-1 | . | TRBV11-2 | few | TGTGCCAGCAGCCTCCGGGTAGCGGCTTACAATGAGCAGTTCTTC | CASSLRVAAYNEQFF
TRBJ1-4 | . | TRBV27 | . | TGTGCCAGCAGTTTAGGGTCGCTAGGCGATGAAAAACTGTTTTTT | CASSLGSLGDEKLFF
TRBJ2-4 | . | TRBV4-1 | . | TGCGCCAGCAGCCAATGGATGAGTGACATTCAGTACTTC | CASSQWMSDIQYF